This T cell receptor beta chain appears in the sequencing data of a study of human T cells and chemical hapten exposure. Regarding time point: patch test 1, 2 weeks after DPC sensitization. As for treatment: therapeutic diphenylcyclopropenone sensitization with weekly scalp DPC. MiXCR, applied by TCRdb to the RACE reads, yields one record per CDR3 protein. The profile covers more than 100,000 distinct CDR3 sequences, with roughly an eighth appearing a single time and around 0.99% taken by the ten largest. CDR1 is DFQATT, CDR2 SNEGSKA, per germline (reference sequence). CDR3 length: 16 amino acids. J was trimmed by 0 bases and V by 3 bases; bases with no gene match: 8.

The source material was whole blood, sampled in connection with sensitization to the hapten diphenylcyclopropenone (DPC). This chain connects TRBV20-1 to TRBJ2-1; 7 nucleotides line up with TRBD2. The clonotype comes from a man between 18 and 35 years old with alopecia areata. Some clones in this sample may be carry-over from other donors' samples. DNA of the CDR3: TGCAGTGCTAGTGGAGTTCTAGCGGACTCCTACAATGAGCAGTTCTTC. This gives the protein CSASGVLADSYNEQFF.